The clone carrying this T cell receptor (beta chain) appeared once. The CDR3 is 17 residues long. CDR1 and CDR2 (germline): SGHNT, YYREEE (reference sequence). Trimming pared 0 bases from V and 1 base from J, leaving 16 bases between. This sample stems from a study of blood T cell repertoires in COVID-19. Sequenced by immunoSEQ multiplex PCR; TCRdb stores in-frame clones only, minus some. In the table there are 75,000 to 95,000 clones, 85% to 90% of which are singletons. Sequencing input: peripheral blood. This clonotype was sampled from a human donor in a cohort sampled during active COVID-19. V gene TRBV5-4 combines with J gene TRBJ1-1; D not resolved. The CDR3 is CASSLVKGGPPNTEAFF. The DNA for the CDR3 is TGTGCCAGCAGCTTGGTAAAGGGCGGGCCCCCGAACACTGAAGCTTTCTTT.